This T cell receptor beta chain emerged from a study of blood T cell repertoires in COVID-19. Study overall: The origin of the acute and convalescent COVID-19 samples was the United States, Italy and Spain. T cells, B-cell-depleted T cells, or PBMCs provided the cDNA or gDNA that served as material.

The ends were cut back, 4 bases at V and 2 bases at J, with 17 bases in the middle. The CDR3 runs to 16 residues. Looked up from germline, CDR1 is SGHRS and CDR2 is YFSETQ. In the original workflow: Amplification of reference gene primers provided the estimated nucleated cell counts. The protocol was immunoSEQ multiplex PCR, while the TCRdb copy is restricted to in-frame clones and leaves out a portion. V, J and clone size derive from that table, while D and trimming were established from the DNA sequence. The table records about 160,000 clones, approximately 90% of them present only once. The clonotype originates from a woman aged 60 to 75 who had recovered from COVID-19. The chain recombines TRBV5-1 with TRBJ2-3, with D tentatively TRBD2 (7 bases). Sequencing input: peripheral blood. CDR3 amino acids: CASSPGGSGATDTQYF. CDR3 sequence (DNA): TGCGCCAGCAGCCCTGGGGGCAGCGGGGCCACAGATACGCAGTATTTT.